Sequencing of this T cell receptor beta chain was carried out in a study of blood T cell repertoires in COVID-19. About the study: The study drew acute and convalescent COVID-19 samples from the United States, Italy and Spain.

The germline V gene encodes CDR1 MNHNY and CDR2 SVGAGI (reference sequence). The CDR3 runs to 12 residues. V shed 2 bases and J shed 6 bases, with 5 bases lying between them. TCRdb's copy holds only in-frame clones and misses some; the assay was immunoSEQ multiplex PCR. The data hold roughly 260,000 clones, with roughly four fifths observed a single time. This receptor was identified in a woman aged 65 to 85 with acute or convalescent COVID-19. What was sequenced was peripheral blood. The chain combines TRBV6-6 with TRBJ1-3; no firm D call. This chain's CDR3 is CASSYVENTIYF. The CDR3 DNA sequence: TGTGCCAGCAGTTACGTAGAAAACACCATATATTTT.